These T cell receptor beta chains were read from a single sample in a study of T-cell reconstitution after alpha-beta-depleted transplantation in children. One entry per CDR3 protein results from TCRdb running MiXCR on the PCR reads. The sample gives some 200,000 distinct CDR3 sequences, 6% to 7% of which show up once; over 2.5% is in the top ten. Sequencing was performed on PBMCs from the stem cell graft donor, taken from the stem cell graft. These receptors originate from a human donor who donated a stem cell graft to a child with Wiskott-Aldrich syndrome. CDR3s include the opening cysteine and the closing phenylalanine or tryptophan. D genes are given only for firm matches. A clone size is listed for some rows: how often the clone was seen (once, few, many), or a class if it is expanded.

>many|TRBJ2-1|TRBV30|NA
TGTGCCTGGAAAGTGCCAGCCTCCTACAATGAGCAGTTCTTC
CAWKVPASYNEQFF
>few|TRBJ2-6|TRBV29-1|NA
TGCAGCGTGACATCCTCTGGGGCCAACGTCCTGACTTTC
CSVTSSGANVLTF
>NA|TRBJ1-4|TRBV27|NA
TGTGCCAGCAGCCTCGGGCAGGGTCGAGAAAAACTGTTTTTT
CASSLGQGREKLFF
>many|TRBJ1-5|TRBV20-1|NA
TGCAGTGCCATCCCTGGGAGCAATCAGCCCCAGCATTTT
CSAIPGSNQPQHF
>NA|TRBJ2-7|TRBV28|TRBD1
TGTGCCAGCCGGAAAAGCCGTGACAGGGGGCCCGGCTACGAGCAGTACTTC
CASRKSRDRGPGYEQYF
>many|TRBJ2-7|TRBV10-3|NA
TGTGCCATCAGCGGAGCGGAGAGAACCTACGAGCAGTACTTC
CAISGAERTYEQYF
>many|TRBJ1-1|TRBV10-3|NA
TGTGCCATCAGTGAGTCACAGGGCATGAACACTGAAGCTTTCTTT
CAISESQGMNTEAFF
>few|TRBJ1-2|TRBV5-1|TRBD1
TGCGCCAGCAGCCACCCAGGGGGATCCTATGGCTACACCTTC
CASSHPGGSYGYTF
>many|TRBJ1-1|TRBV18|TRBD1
TGTGCCAGCTCACCACTTACAGGGGTGAACACTGAAGCTTTCTTT
CASSPLTGVNTEAFF
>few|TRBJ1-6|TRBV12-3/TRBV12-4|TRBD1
TGTGCCAGCAGTTTAGGACAGGGGGCGCGTTCACCCCTCCACTTT
CASSLGQGARSPLHF
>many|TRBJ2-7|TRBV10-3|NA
TGTGCCATCAGCCTCGGAGGGGCCTACGAGCAGTACTTC
CAISLGGAYEQYF
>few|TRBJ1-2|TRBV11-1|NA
TGTGCCAGCAGACCGGAGCTACCGCGCTATGGCTACACCTTC
CASRPELPRYGYTF
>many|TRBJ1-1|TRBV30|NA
TGTGCCTGGAGTGTAACCGGGACGAACACTGAAGCTTTCTTT
CAWSVTGTNTEAFF
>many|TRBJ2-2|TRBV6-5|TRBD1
TGTGCCAGCAGTTACAATGGTCTGGGAGGACAGGGAAGAACCGGGGAGCTGTTTTTT
CASSYNGLGGQGRTGELFF
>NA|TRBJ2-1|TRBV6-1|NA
TGTGCCAGCAGTGAAGCGCGGGCCTACAATGAGCAGTTCTTC
CASSEARAYNEQFF
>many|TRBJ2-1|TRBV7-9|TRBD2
TGTGCCAGCAGCACGGGACTAGCGGGGGGCTACAATGAGCAGTTCTTC
CASSTGLAGGYNEQFF
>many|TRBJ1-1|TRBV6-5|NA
TGTGCCAGCAGTTACGCGACAGGTATGGGGAACACTGAAGCTTTCTTT
CASSYATGMGNTEAFF
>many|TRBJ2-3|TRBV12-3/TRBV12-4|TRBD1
TGTGCCAGCAGTCAGGGGGCAGATACGCAGTATTTT
CASSQGADTQYF
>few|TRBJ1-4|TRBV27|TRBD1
TGTGCCAGCAGTCTACCCGGGACAGGGAATGATGAAAAACTGTTTTTT
CASSLPGTGNDEKLFF
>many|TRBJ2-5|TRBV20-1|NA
TGCAGTGCTAGTATCGGCAGGGTAACTATCACCCAAGAGACCCAGTACTTC
CSASIGRVTITQETQYF
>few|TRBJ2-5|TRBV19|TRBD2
TGTGCCAGTACCCAGGAGGCTAGCGGGAGAGAGACCCAGTACTTC
CASTQEASGRETQYF
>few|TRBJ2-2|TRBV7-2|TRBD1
TGTGCCAGCACCAGACAGGGAGTGGGCGGGGAGCTGTTTTTT
CASTRQGVGGELFF
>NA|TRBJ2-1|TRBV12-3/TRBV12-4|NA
TGTGCCAGCCTCGGACTCTCCAATTTCAATGAGCAGTTCTTC
CASLGLSNFNEQFF
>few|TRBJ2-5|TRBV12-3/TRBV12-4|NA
TGTGCCAGCAGTTTCGGTGTTGCAGAGACCCAGTACTTC
CASSFGVAETQYF
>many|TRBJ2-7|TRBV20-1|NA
TGCAGTGCTAGATCTTTTTCGGCCACCACCTACGAGCAGTACTTC
CSARSFSATTYEQYF
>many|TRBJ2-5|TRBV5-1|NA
TGCGCCAGCAGTACGAAAGAGACCCAGTACTTC
CASSTKETQYF
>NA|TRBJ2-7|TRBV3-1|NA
TGTGCCAGCAGCCAAGTGGGGGTCTACGAGCAGTACTTC
CASSQVGVYEQYF
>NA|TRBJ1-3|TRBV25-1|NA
TGTGCCAGCAGTGCGGTAGCCCCTGGCGGCACCATATATTTT
CASSAVAPGGTIYF
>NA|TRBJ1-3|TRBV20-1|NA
TGCAGTGTGCGGGTTTCTGGAAACACCATATATTTT
CSVRVSGNTIYF
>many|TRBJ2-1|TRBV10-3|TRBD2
TGTGCCATCAGTGAAGGTAGCGGGGATTACAATGAGCAGTTCTTC
CAISEGSGDYNEQFF
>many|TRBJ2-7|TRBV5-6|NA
TGTGCCAGCGGCGCCGGCGACGAGCAGTACTTC
CASGAGDEQYF
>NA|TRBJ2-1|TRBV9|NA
TGTGCCAGCAGCCCAAGGGGGGGGGGGCAAAACAATGAGCAGTTCTTC
CASSPRGGGQNNEQFF
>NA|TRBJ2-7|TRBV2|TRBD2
TGTGCCAGCAATTCGGGGGGGCCTCCTGTCTACGAGCAGTACTTC
CASNSGGPPVYEQYF
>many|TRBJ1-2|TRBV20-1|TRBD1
TGCAGTGCTAGAGGTGCAGGGGGCTATTATCATGGCTACACCTTC
CSARGAGGYYHGYTF
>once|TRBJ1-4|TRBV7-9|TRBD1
TGTGCCAGCAGCTTTGACAGGGCGAGTGAAAAACTGTTTTTT
CASSFDRASEKLFF
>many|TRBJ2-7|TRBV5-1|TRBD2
TGCGCCAGCAGCCGAACTAGCGACTACGAGCAGTACTTC
CASSRTSDYEQYF
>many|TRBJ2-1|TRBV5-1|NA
TGCGCCAGCAGCATTCTGAATGAGCAGTTCTTC
CASSILNEQFF
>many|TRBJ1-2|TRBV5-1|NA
TGCGCCAGCAGCCCTCAACCGGGGCGTAGGGGTGGCTACACCTTC
CASSPQPGRRGGYTF
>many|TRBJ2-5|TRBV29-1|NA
TGCAGCGTTCCCACGCGAGGTGACACCCAGTACTTC
CSVPTRGDTQYF
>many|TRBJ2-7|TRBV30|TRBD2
TGTGCCTGTAAAACTAGCGGGAGTTTCTACGAGCAGTACTTC
CACKTSGSFYEQYF
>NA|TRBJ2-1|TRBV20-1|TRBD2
TGCAGTGCTAGGACCGGGACTAGCGGGAGTAATGAGCAGTTCTTC
CSARTGTSGSNEQFF
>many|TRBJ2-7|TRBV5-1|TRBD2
TGCGCCAGCAGCTCGGGACTAGCGGGCGGAGCAGGCGAGCAGTACTTC
CASSSGLAGGAGEQYF
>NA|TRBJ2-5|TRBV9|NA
TGTGCCAGCAGCGTAGGGGGGTCTGAAGAGACCCAGTACTTC
CASSVGGSEETQYF
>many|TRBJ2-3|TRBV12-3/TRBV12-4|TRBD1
TGTGCCAGCAGTTTTCCCGTCAGGACAGGCAGCACAGATACGCAGTATTTT
CASSFPVRTGSTDTQYF
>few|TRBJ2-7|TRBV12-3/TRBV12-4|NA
TGTGCCAGCAGCACGCAACTCGGTAGCTCCTACGAGCAGTACTTC
CASSTQLGSSYEQYF
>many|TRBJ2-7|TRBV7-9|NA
TGTGCCAGCAGCCATAGTACGATGGCCGACTTCTCCTACGAGCAGTACTTC
CASSHSTMADFSYEQYF
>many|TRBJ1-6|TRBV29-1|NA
TGCAGCGTTGGAGATGATTCACCCCTCCACTTT
CSVGDDSPLHF
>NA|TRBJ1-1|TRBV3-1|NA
TGTGCCAGCAGCCATCGGCCGTTGAACACTGAAGCTTTCTTT
CASSHRPLNTEAFF
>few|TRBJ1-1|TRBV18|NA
TGTGCCAGCTCACCGAGTGAGGGGGACACTGAAGCTTTCTTT
CASSPSEGDTEAFF
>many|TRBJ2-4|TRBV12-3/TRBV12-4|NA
TGTGCCAGCAGTTTTCAGGCAGGGCAGGCGAAAAACATTCAGTACTTC
CASSFQAGQAKNIQYF
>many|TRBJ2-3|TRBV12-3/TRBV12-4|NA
TGTGCCAGCAGTTCGGACTATAATACGCAGTATTTT
CASSSDYNTQYF
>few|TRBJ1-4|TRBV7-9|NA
TGTGCCAGCCACAGGCGAACAACTAATGAAAAACTGTTTTTT
CASHRRTTNEKLFF
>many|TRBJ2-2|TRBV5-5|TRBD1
TGTGCCAGCAGCCTCGGGACAGGTGACACCGGGGAGCTGTTTTTT
CASSLGTGDTGELFF